This T cell receptor (beta chain) was identified in a study of T cell changes during pregnancy in multiple sclerosis. The CDR3 covers 16 residues. Germline V gene data show CDR1 as ENHRY and CDR2 as SYGVKD. V lost 3 bases and J 0 bases, leaving 12 bases between the germline ends. Repertoires were generated with immunoSEQ multiplex PCR, while TCRdb's copy carries only in-frame clones and drops some. The sample lists under 75,000 clones, roughly 91% occurring once. The V and J genes are TRBV10-3 and TRBJ1-3; TRBD1 is a possible D gene (6 bases). Here the sequenced sample was CD4+ T cells from peripheral blood mononuclear cells, taken after pregnancy. The receptor comes from a female donor with multiple sclerosis, enrolled in a pregnancy study. The CDR3 sequence: CAISETGLYSGNTIYF. In nucleotides, the CDR3 is TGTGCCATCAGTGAAACAGGGCTTTACTCTGGAAACACCATATATTTT.